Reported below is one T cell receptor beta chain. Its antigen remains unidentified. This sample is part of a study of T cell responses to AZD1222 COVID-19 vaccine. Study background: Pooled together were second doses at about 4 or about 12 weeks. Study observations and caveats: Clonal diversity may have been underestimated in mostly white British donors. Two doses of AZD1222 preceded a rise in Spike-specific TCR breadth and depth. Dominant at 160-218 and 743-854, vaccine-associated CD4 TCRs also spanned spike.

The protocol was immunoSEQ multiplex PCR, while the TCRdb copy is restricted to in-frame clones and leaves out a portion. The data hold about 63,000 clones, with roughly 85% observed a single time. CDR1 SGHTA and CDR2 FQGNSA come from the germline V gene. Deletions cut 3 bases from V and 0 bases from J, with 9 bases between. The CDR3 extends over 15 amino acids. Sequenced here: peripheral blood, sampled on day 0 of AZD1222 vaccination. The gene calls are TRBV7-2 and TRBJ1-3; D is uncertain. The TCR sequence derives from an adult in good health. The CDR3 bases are TGTGCCAGCAGCTTCAGAGGTGGCTCTGGAAACACCATATATTTT. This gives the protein CASSFRGGSGNTIYF.